A single T cell receptor beta chain is shown here with its context. The source of the sample is a study of control samples from healthy donors and cancer patients. V was shortened by 1 base and J by 0 bases, with 4 bases between the two germline ends. The germline gives CDR1 LGHNA, CDR2 YNFKEQ. This CDR3 has 14 amino acids. Some clones are missing from TCRdb's copy, which holds only in-frame ones; the method was immunoSEQ multiplex PCR. The table has about 120,000 clones, roughly 90% seen once. The sequenced material came from blood. The chain links TRBV4-2 to TRBJ1-5; no clear D. The TCR originated in a man in his forties or fifties in good health. CDR3 amino acids: CASSQVSSNQPQHF. As DNA, the CDR3 is TGTGCCAGCAGCCAAGTCAGTAGCAATCAGCCCCAGCATTTT.